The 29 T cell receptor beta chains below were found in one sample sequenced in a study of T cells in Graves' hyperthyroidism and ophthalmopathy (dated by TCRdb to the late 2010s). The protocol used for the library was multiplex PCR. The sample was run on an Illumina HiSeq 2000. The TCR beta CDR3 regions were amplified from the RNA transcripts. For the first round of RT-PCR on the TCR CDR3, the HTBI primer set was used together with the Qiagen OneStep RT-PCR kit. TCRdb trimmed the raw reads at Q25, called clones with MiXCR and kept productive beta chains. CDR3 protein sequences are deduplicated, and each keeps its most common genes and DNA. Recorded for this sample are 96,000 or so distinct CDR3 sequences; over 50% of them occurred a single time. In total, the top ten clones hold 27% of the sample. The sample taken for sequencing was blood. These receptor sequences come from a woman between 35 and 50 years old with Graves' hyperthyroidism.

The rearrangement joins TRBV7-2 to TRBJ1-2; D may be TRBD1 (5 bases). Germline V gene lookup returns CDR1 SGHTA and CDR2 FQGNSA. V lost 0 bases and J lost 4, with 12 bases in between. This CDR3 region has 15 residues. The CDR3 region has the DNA TGTGCCAGCAGCTTAGCCCGGGGGGGAGCCTATGGCTACACCTTC. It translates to CASSLARGGAYGYTF.

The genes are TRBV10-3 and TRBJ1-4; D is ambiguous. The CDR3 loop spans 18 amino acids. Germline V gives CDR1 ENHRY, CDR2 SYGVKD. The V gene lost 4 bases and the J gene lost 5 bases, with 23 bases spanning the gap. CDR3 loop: CAISGSTLPGGGNEKLFF. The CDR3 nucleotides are TGTGCCATCAGTGGTAGTACCCTCCCCGGAGGCGGAAATGAAAAACTGTTTTTT.

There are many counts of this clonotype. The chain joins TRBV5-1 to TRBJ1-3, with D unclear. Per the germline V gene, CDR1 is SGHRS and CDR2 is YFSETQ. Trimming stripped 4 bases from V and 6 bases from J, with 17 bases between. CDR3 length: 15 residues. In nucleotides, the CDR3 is TGCGCCAGCAGCCCTCTCACCGCTGGTGTAAACACCATATATTTT. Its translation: CASSPLTAGVNTIYF. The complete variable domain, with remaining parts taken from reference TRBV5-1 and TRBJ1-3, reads KAGVTQTPRYLIKTRGQQVTLSCSPISGHRSVSWYQQTPGQGLQFLFEYFSETQRNKGNFPGRFSGRQFSNSRSEMNVSTLELGDSALYLCASSPLTAGVNTIYFGEGSWLTVV.

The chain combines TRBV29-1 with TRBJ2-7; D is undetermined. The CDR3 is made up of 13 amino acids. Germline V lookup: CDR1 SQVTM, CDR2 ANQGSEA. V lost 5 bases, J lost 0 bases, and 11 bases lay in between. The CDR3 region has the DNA TGCAGCGTTTGTCTTCGTTCCTCCTACGAGCAGTACTTC. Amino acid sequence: CSVCLRSSYEQYF.

The CDR3 here is CASLWRPSGANVLTF. In nucleotides, the CDR3 is TGTGCCAGCCTTTGGCGTCCCTCTGGGGCCAACGTCCTGACTTTC. The chain couples TRBV2 to TRBJ2-6, with D hard to call. There are 15 residues in the CDR3. Germline V gives CDR1 SNHLY, CDR2 FYNNEI. V was pared by 8 bases and J by 0 bases, with 11 bases between.

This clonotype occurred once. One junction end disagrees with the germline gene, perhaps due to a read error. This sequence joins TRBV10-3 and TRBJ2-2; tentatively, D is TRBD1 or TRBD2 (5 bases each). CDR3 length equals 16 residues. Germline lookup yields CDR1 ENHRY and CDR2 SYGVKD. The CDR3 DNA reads TGTGCCATCGGAAAACAGGTTGGCGGAAACACCGGGGAGCAGTTTTTT. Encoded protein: CAIGKQVGGNTGEQFF.

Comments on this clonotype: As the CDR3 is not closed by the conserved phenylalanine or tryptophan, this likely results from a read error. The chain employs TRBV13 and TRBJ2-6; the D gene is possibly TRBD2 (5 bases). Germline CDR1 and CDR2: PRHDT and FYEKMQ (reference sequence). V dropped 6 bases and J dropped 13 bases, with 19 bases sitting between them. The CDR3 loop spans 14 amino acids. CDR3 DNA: TGTGCCAGCAGTCATGACTCAAAACTAGGGGTCCTGACTTCC. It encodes CASSHDSKLGVLTS.

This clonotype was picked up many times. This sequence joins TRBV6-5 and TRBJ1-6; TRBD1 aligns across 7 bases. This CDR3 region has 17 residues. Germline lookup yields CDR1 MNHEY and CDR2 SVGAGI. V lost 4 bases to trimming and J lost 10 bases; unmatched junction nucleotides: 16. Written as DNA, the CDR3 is TGTGCCAGCAGTTCCTCCGGGACAGTCGGGCAAAACTCACCCCTCCACTTT. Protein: CASSSSGTVGQNSPLHF.

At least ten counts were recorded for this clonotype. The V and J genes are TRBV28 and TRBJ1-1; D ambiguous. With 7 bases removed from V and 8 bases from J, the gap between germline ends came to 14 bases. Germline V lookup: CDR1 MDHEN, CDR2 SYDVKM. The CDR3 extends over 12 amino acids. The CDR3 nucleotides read TGTGCCAGCACAAGCGGTCCGGGAGAAGCTTTCTTT. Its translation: CASTSGPGEAFF.

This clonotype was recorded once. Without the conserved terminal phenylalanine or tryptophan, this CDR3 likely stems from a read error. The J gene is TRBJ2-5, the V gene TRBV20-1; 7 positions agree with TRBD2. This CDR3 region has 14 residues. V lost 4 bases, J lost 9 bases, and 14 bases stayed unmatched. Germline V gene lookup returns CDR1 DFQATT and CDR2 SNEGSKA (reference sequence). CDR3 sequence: CSAISGIGFKAQYL. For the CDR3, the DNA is TGCAGTGCTATAAGCGGGATTGGCTTCAAGGCCCAGTACCTC.

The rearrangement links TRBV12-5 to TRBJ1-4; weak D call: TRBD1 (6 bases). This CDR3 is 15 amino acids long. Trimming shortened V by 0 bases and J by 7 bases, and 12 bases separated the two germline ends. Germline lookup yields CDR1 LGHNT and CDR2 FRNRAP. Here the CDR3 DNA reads TGTGCTAGTGGTTTGGTGGCAGGGGTGGGTGAAAAACTGTTTTTT. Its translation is CASGLVAGVGEKLFF. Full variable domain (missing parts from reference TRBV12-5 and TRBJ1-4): DARVTQTPRHKVTEMGQEVTMRCQPILGHNTVFWYRQTMMQGLELLAYFRNRAPLDDSGMPKDRFSAEMPDATLATLKIQPSEPRDSAVYFCASGLVAGVGEKLFFGSGTQLSVL.

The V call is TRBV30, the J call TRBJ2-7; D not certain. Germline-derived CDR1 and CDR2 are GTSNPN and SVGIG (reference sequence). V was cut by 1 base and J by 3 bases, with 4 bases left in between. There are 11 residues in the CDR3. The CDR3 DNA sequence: TGTGCCTGGAGTGAGAACTACGAGCAGTACTTC. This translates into CAWSENYEQYF. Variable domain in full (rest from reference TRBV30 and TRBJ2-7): SQTIHQWPATLVQPVGSPLSLECTVEGTSNPNLYWYRQAAGRGLQLLFYSVGIGQISSEVPQNLSASRPQDRQFILSSKKLLLSDSGFYLCAWSENYEQYFGPGTRLTVT.

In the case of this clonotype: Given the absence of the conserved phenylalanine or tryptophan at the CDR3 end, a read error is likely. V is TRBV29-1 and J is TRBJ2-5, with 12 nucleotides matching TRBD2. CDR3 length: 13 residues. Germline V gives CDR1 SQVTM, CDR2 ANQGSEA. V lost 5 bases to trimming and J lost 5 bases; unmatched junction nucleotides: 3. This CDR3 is CSVPSGGGETQYL. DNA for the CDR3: TGCAGCGTTCCTAGCGGGGGGGGGGAGACCCAGTACCTT.

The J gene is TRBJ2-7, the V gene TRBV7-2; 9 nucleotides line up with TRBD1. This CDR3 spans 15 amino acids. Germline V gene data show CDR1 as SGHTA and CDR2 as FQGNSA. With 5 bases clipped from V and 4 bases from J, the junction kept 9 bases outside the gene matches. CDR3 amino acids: CASSTPGTGLYEQYF. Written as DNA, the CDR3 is TGTGCCAGCAGCACCCCCGGGACAGGGTTGTACGAGCAGTACTTC.

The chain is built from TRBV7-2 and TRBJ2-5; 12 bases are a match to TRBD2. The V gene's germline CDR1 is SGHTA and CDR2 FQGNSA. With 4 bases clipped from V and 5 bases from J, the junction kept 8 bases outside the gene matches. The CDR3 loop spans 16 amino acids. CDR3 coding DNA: TGTGCCAGCAGCTCGTCGACTAGCGGGAGCAGGGAGACCCAGTACTTC. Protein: CASSSSTSGSRETQYF.

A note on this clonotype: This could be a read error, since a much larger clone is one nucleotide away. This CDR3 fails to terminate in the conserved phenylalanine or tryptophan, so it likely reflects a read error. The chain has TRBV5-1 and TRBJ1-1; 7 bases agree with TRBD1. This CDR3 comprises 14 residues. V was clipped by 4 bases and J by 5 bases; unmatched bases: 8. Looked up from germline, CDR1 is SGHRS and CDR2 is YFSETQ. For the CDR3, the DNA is TGCGCCAGCAGCACTCAGGGGGATCGGACTGAAGCTTTCCTT. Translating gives CASSTQGDRTEAFL.

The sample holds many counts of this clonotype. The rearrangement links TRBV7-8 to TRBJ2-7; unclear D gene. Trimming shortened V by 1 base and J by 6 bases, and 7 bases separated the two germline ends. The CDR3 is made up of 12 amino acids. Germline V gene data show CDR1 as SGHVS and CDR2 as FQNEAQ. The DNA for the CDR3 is TGTGCCAGCAGCTTAGACTCGATCGAGCAGTACTTC. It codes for CASSLDSIEQYF.

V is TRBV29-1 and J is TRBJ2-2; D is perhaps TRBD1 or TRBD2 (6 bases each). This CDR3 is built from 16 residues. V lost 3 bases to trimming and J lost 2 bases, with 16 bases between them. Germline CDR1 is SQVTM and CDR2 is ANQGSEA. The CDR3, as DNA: TGCAGCGTTGAGGCGGGGCCGGGGGCCAACACCGGGGAGCTGTTTTTT. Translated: CSVEAGPGANTGELFF.

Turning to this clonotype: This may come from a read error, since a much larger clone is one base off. CDR3 sequence reads: CASSRSADTNTQYF. The CDR3 DNA reads TGTGCCAGCAGCCGCTCAGCGGACACAAATACGCAGTATTTT. V usage is TRBV7-9 and J usage is TRBJ2-3; D tentatively reads TRBD1 or TRBD2 (5 bases each). The CDR3 sequence is 14 residues long. Germline CDR1 reads SEHNR; CDR2 reads FQNEAQ (reference sequence).

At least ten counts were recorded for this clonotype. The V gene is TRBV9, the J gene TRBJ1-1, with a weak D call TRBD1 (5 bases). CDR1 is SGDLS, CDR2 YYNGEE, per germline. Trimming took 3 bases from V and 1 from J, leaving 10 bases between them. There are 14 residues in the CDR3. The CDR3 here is CASSAFGGNTEAFF. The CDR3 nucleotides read TGTGCCAGCAGCGCCTTCGGGGGGAACACTGAAGCTTTCTTT.

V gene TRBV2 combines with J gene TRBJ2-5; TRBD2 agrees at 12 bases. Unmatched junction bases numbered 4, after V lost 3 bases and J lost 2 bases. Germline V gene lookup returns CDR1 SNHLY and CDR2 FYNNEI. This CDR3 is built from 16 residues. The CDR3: CASSDDGLAGQETQYF. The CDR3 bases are TGTGCCAGCAGTGATGATGGACTAGCGGGACAAGAGACCCAGTACTTC.

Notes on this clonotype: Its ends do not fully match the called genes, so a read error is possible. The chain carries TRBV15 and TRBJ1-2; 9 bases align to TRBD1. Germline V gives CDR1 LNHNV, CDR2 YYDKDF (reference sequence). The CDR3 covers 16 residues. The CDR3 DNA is TGTGCCACCAGCAGAGGCAGGGACAGGGAGCACTATGTCTACACCTTC. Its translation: CATSRGRDREHYVYTF.

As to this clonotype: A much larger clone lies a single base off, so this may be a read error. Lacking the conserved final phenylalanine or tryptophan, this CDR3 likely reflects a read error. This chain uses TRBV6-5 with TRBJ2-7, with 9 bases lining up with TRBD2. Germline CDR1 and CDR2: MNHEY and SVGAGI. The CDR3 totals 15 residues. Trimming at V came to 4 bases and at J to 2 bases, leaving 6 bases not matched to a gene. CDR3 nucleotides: TGTGCCAGCAGTTCCTTAGCGGGAGCGGCCTACGAGCAGTACTCC. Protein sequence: CASSSLAGAAYEQYS.

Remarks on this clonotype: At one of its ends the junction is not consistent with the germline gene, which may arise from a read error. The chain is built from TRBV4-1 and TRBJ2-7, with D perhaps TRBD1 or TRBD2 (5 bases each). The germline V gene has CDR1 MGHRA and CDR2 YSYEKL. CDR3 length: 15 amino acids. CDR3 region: CASSLDPGWGYEQYF. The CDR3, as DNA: TGTGCCAGCAGTTTAGACCCAGGGTGGGGGTACGAGCAGTACTTC.

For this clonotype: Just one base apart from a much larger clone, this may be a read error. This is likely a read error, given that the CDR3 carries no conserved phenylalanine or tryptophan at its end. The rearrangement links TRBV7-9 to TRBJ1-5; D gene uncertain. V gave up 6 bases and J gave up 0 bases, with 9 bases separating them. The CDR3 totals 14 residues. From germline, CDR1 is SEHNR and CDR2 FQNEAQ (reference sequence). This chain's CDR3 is CASSWAYSNQPQHL. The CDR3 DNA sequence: TGTGCCAGCAGTTGGGCGTATAGCAATCAGCCCCAGCATCTT.

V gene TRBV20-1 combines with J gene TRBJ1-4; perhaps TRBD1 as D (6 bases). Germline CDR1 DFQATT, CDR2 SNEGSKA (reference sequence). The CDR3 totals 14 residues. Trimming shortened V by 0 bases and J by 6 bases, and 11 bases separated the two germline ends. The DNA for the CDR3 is TGCAGTGCTAGAGATCGGGCAGGGGATGAAAAACTGTTTTTT. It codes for CSARDRAGDEKLFF.

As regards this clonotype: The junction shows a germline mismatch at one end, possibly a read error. This CDR3 reads CASSFGQGSNQPQHF. The CDR3 DNA reads as TGCGCCAGCAGCTTCGGACAGGGGAGCAATCAGCCCCAGCATTTT. The rearrangement joins TRBV7-9 to TRBJ1-5, with TRBD1 identical over 9 bases. This CDR3 region has 15 residues. Per the germline V gene, CDR1 is SEHNR and CDR2 is FQNEAQ (reference sequence).

The CDR3 DNA reads as TGTGCCAGCAAAGACAGGGTGGACTGTGGCTACACCTTC. It encodes CASKDRVDCGYTF. The J gene is TRBJ1-2, the V gene TRBV25-1; 7 bases fit TRBD1. CDR3 length: 13 amino acids. Germline V gene sequence: CDR1 MGHDK, CDR2 SYGVNS. Trimming at V came to 7 bases and at J to 7 bases, leaving 9 bases not matched to a gene.

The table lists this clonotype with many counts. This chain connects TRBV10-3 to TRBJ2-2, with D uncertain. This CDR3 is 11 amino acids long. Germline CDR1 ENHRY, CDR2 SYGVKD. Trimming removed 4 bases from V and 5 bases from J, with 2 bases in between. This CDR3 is CAISVTGELFF. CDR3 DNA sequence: TGTGCCATCAGTGTGACCGGGGAGCTGTTTTTT.